This T cell receptor (beta chain) was documented in a study of blood T cell repertoires in COVID-19. Germline V lookup: CDR1 SNHLY, CDR2 FYNNEI. The J segment lost 1 base and the V segment lost 10 bases, leaving 14 bases of the junction unmatched. This CDR3 is built from 16 residues. Clones were read by immunoSEQ multiplex PCR, and TCRdb kept only the in-frame ones, dropping some. The table records around 190,000 clones, more than 80% of them present only once. This clone was found once. The V call is TRBV2, the J call TRBJ1-2, with TRBD1 matching 8 bases. The material sequenced was PBMCs or T cells enriched from blood (not recorded which). The receptor's source is a man between 40 and 49 years old who had recovered from COVID-19. DNA of the CDR3: TGTGCCACCTCAGGGGTGACAGGGGCGAGTAACTATGGCTACACCTTC. This translates into CATSGVTGASNYGYTF.